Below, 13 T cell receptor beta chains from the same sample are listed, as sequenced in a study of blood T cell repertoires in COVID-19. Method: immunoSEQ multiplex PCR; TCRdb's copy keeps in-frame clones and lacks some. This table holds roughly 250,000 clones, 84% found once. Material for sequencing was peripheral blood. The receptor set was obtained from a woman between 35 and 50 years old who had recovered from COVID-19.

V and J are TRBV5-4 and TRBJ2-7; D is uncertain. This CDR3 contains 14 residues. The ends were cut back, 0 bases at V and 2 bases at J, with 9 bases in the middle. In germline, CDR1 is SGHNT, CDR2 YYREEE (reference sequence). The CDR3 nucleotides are TGTGCCAGCAGCTTGGCTCTTTCGGCCTACGAGCAGTACTTC. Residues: CASSLALSAYEQYF.

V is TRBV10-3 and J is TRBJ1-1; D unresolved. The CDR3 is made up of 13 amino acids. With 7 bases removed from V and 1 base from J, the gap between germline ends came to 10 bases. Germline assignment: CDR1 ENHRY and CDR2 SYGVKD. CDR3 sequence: CAITGGENTEAFF. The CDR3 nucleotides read TGTGCCATCACTGGAGGAGAGAACACTGAAGCTTTCTTT.

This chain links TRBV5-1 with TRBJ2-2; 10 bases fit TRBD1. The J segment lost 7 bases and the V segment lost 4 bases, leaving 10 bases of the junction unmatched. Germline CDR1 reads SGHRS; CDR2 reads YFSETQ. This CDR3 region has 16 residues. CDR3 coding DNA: TGCGCCAGCAGCGGCCCGGGACAGGGGCTTAGCGGGGAGCTGTTTTTT. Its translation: CASSGPGQGLSGELFF.

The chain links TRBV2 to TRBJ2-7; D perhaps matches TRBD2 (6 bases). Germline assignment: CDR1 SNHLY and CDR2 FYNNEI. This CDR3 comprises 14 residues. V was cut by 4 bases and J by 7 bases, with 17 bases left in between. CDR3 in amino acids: CASSGVGARGEQYF. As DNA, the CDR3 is TGTGCCAGCAGTGGGGTAGGAGCTCGGGGGGAGCAGTACTTC.

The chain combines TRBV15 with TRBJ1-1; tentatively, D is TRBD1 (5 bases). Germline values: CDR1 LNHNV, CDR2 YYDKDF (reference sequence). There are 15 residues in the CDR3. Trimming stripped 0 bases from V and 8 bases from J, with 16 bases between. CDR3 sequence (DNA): TGTGCCACCAGCAGAGATTGGGGACTGGGAAGAGAAGCTTTCTTT. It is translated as CATSRDWGLGREAFF.

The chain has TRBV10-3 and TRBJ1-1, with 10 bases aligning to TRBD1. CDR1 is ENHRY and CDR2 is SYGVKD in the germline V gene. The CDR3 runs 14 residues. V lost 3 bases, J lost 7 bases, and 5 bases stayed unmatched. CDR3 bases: TGTGCCATCAGTGAAGGGACAGGGGTAAATGAAGCTTTCTTT. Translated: CAISEGTGVNEAFF.

DNA for the CDR3: TGTGCCAGTAGTACCTCGGGTTTAGCCAAAAACATTCAGTACTTC. This sequence encodes CASSTSGLAKNIQYF. This chain connects TRBV19 to TRBJ2-4, with unresolved D. V lost 4 bases, J lost 0 bases, and 10 bases lay in between. Germline-derived CDR1 and CDR2 are LNHDA and SQIVND (reference sequence). This CDR3 has 15 amino acids.

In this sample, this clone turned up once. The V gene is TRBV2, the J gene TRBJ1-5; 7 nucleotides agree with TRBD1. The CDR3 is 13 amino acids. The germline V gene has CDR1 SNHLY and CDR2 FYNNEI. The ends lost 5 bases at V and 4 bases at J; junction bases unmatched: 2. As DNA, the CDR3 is TGTGCCAGCAGTAGGGACAGTAATCAGCCCCAGCATTTT. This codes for CASSRDSNQPQHF.

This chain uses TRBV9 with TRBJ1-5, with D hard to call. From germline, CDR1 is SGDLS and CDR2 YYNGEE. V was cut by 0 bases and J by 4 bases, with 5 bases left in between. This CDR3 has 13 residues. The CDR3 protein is CASSVESNQPQHF. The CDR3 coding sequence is TGTGCCAGCAGCGTAGAGAGTAATCAGCCCCAGCATTTT.

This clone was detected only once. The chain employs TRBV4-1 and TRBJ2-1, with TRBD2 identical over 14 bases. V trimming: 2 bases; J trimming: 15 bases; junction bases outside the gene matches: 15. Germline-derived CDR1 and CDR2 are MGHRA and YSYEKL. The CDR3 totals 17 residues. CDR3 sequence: CASSQRYPGLAGERMFF. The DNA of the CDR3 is TGCGCCAGCAGCCAAAGATATCCGGGACTAGCGGGAGAAAGGATGTTCTTC.

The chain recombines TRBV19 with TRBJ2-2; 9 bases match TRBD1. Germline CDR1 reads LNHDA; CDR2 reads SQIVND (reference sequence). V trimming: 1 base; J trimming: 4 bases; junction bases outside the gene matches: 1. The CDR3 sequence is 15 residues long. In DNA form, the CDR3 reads TGTGCCAGTAGTATAGGGACAGGGGTCACCGGGGAGCTGTTTTTT. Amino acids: CASSIGTGVTGELFF.

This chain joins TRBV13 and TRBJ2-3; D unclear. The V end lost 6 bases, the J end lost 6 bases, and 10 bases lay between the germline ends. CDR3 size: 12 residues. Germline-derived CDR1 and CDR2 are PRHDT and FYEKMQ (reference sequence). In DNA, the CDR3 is TGTGCCAGCAGTCCCCCCGGTGATACGCAGTATTTT. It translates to CASSPPGDTQYF.

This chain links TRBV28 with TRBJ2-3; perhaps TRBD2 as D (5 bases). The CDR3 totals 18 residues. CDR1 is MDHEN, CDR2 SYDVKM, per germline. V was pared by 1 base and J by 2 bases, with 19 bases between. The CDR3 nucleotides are TGTGCCAGCAGTTTATACGCGGCAGGAGGAGCCAACACAGATACGCAGTATTTT. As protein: CASSLYAAGGANTDTQYF.